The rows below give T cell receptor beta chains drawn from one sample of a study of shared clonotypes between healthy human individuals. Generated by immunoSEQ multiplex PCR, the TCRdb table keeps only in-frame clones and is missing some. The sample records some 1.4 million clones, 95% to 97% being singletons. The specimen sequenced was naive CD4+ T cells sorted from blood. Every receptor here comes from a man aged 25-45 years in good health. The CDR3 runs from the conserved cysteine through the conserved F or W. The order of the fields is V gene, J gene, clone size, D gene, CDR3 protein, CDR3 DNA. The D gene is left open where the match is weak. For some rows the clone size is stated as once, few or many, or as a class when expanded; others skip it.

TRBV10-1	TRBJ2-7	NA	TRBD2	CASSPRTLAGSYEQYF	TGCGCCAGCAGTCCGAGGACCCTAGCGGGATCCTACGAGCAGTACTTC
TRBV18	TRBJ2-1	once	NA	CASSYGSHSYNEQFF	TGTGCCAGCTCCTACGGGTCGCACTCCTACAATGAGCAGTTCTTC
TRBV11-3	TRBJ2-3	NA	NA	CASSLSPSTDTQYF	TGTGCCAGCAGCTTAAGTCCGAGCACAGATACGCAGTATTTT
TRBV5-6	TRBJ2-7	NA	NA	CASSLDRPGEQYF	TGTGCCAGCAGCTTGGACCGTCCGGGAGAGCAGTACTTC
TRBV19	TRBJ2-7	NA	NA	CASSVLGEQYF	TGTGCCAGTAGTGTTTTGGGGGAGCAGTACTTC
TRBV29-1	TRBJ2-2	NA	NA	CSVVSKKNTGELFF	TGCAGCGTGGTTTCCAAGAAGAACACCGGGGAGCTGTTTTTT
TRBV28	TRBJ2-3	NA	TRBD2	CASSQGTSGTADTQYF	TGTGCCAGCAGTCAAGGGACTAGCGGGACTGCAGATACGCAGTATTTT
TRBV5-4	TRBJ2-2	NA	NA	CASTPGADANTGELFF	TGTGCCAGCACCCCCGGTGCCGACGCGAACACCGGGGAGCTGTTTTTT
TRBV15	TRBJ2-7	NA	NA	CATSRGTGTYEQYF	TGTGCCACCAGCAGAGGTACAGGGACCTACGAGCAGTACTTC
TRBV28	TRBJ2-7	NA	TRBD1	CASSLPGQGISYEQYF	TGTGCCAGCAGTTTACCCGGACAGGGGATCTCCTACGAGCAGTACTTC
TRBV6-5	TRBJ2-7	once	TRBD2	CASSYSGLAGEMYF	TGTGCCAGCAGTTACTCCGGACTAGCGGGAGAAATGTACTTC
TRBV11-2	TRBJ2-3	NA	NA	CASSFDRLGTDTQYF	TGTGCCAGCAGCTTTGACCGTTTGGGCACAGATACGCAGTATTTT
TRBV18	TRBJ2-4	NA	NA	CASSPGTGNIQYF	TGTGCCAGCTCACCGGGGACGGGAAACATTCAGTACTTC
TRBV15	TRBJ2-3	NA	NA	CATSSYSAGPTDTQYF	TGTGCCACCAGCAGTTATTCCGCGGGGCCCACAGATACGCAGTATTTT
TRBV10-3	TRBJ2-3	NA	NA	CATRDRPDTDTQYF	TGTGCCACCCGCGACCGACCTGACACAGATACGCAGTATTTT
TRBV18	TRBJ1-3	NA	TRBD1	CASSPPGQGAGNTIYF	TGTGCCAGCTCACCACCTGGACAGGGGGCTGGAAACACCATATATTTT
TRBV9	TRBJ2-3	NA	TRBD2	CASSVRGTSVTDTQYF	TGTGCCAGCAGCGTAAGGGGGACTAGCGTCACAGATACGCAGTATTTT
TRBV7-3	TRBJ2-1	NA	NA	CASSQPGSHEQFF	TGTGCCAGCAGCCAGCCGGGTTCTCATGAGCAGTTCTTC
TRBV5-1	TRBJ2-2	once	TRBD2	CASSLERTSGSLGNTGELFF	TGCGCCAGCAGCTTGGAACGAACTAGCGGGAGTTTGGGGAACACCGGGGAGCTGTTTTTT
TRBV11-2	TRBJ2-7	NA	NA	CASSLGELVPRYEQYF	TGTGCCAGCAGCTTAGGTGAACTAGTCCCTCGCTACGAGCAGTACTTC
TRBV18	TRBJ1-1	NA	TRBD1	CASSPDRVTRMNTEAFF	TGTGCCAGCTCCCCGGACAGGGTGACAAGGATGAACACTGAAGCTTTCTTT
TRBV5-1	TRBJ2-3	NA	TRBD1	CASSPNPGTGYTDTQYF	TGCGCCAGCAGTCCTAATCCCGGGACAGGGTACACAGATACGCAGTATTTT
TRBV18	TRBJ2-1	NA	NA	CASSPGLYNEQFF	TGTGCCAGCTCACCGGGACTGTACAATGAGCAGTTCTTC
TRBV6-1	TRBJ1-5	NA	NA	CASSEAGGRAQPQHF	TGTGCCAGCAGTGAAGCGGGGGGTAGGGCTCAGCCCCAGCATTTT
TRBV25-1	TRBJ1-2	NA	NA	CASSESTSRNYGYTF	TGTGCCAGCAGTGAATCCACAAGTAGGAACTATGGCTACACCTTC
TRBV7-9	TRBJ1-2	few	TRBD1	CASSSLGQAGGYGYTF	TGTGCCAGCAGCTCCCTGGGACAGGCAGGAGGCTATGGCTACACCTTC
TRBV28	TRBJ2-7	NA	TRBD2	CASSSLAGGPYEQYF	TGTGCCAGCAGTTCATTAGCGGGAGGGCCCTACGAGCAGTACTTC
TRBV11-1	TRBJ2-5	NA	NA	CASSFEGVWGETQYF	TGTGCCAGCAGCTTTGAAGGGGTTTGGGGAGAGACCCAGTACTTC
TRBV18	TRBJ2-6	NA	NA	CASSSTGAGANVLTF	TGTGCCAGCTCATCCACGGGGGCTGGGGCCAACGTCCTGACTTTC
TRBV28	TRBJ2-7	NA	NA	CASKPAGYSYEQYF	TGTGCCAGCAAACCAGCGGGCTATTCCTACGAGCAGTACTTC
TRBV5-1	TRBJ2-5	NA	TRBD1	CASSLAGTVVETQYF	TGCGCCAGCAGCTTGGCTGGGACAGTGGTAGAGACCCAGTACTTC
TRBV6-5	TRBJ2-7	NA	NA	CASSSSGTSYEQYF	TGTGCCAGCAGTTCCTCAGGGACCTCCTACGAGCAGTACTTC
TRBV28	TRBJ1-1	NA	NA	CASTGGFLMNTEAFF	TGTGCCAGCACTGGGGGATTTCTCATGAACACTGAAGCTTTCTTT
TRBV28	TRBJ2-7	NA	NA	CASGLMGESSYEQYF	TGTGCCAGCGGGCTTATGGGGGAGAGCTCCTACGAGCAGTACTTC
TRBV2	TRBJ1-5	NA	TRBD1	CASTQGARSQPQHF	TGTGCCAGCACCCAGGGGGCGCGGTCTCAGCCCCAGCATTTT
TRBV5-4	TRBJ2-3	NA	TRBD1	CASSLPQGADTQYF	TGTGCCAGCAGCTTGCCACAGGGGGCGGATACGCAGTATTTT
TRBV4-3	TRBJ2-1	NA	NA	CASSQVRIDPYNEQFF	TGCGCCAGCAGCCAAGTGCGGATAGACCCATACAATGAGCAGTTCTTC
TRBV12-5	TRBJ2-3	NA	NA	CASASGHATSTDTQYF	TGTGCTAGTGCCTCAGGGCACGCAACTAGCACAGATACGCAGTATTTT
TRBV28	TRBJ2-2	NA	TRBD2	CASSLYWGGSIGELFF	TGTGCCAGCAGTTTATATTGGGGCGGGAGTATCGGGGAGCTGTTTTTT
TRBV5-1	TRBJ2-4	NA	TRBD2	CASSSGLAGYNAKNIQYF	TGCGCCAGCAGCTCGGGACTAGCGGGATATAATGCCAAAAACATTCAGTACTTC
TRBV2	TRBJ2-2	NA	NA	CASNHGDVTGELFF	TGTGCCAGCAATCACGGAGACGTAACCGGGGAGCTGTTTTTT
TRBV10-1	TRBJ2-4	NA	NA	CASSESRGWDIQYF	TGCGCCAGCAGTGAGTCTCGGGGGTGGGACATTCAGTACTTC